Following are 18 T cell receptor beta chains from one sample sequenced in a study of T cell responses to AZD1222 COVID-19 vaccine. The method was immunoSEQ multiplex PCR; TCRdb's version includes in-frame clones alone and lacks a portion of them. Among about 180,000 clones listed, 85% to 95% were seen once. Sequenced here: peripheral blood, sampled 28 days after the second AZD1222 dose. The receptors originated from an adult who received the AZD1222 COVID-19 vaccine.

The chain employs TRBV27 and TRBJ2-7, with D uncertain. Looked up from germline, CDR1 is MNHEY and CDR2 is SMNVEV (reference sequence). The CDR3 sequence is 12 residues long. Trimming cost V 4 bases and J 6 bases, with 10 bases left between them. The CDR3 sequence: CASSSPWSEQYF. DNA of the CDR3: TGTGCCAGCAGTTCTCCATGGAGCGAGCAGTACTTC.

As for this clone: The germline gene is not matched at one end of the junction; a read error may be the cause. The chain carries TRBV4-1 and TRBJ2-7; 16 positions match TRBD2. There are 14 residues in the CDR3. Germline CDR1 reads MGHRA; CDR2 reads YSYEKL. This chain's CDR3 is CASSPTGLAGGLNF. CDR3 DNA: TGCGCCAGCAGCCCCACGGGACTAGCGGGAGGGCTCAACTTC.

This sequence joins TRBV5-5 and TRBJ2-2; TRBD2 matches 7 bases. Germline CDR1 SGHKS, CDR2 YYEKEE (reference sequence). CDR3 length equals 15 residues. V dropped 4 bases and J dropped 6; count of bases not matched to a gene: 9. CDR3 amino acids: CASSPGKGRAGELFF. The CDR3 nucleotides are TGTGCCAGCAGCCCAGGGAAAGGGAGGGCCGGGGAGCTGTTTTTT.

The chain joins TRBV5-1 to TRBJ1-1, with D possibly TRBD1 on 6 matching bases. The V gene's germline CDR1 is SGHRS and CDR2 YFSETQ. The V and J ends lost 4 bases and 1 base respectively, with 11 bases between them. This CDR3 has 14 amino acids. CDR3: CASSTGQQNTEAFF. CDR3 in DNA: TGCGCCAGCAGCACCGGACAGCAGAACACTGAAGCTTTCTTT.

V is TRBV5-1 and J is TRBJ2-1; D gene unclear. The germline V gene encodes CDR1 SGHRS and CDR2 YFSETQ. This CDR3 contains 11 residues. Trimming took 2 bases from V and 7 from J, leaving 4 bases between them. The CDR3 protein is CASSFGNEQFF. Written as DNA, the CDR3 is TGCGCCAGCAGCTTTGGAAATGAGCAGTTCTTC.

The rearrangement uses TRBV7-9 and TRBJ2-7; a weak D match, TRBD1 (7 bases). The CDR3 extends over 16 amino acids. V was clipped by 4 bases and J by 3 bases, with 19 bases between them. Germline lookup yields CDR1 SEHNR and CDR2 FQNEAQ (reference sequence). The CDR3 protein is CASSSTGAGIVYEQYF. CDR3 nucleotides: TGTGCCAGCAGCTCAACAGGGGCGGGGATCGTCTACGAGCAGTACTTC.

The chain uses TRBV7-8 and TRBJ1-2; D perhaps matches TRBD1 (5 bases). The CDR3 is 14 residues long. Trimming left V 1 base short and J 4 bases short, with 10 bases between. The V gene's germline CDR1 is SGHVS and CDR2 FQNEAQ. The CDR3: CASSLGGGVYGYTF. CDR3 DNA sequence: TGTGCCAGCAGCTTAGGCGGGGGGGTCTATGGCTACACCTTC.

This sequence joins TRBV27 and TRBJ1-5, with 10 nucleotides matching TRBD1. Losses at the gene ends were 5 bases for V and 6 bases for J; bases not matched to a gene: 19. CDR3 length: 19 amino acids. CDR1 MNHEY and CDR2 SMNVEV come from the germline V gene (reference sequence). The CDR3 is CASSPGQGKGWAMSQPQHF. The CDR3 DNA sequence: TGTGCCAGCAGTCCGGGACAGGGGAAGGGGTGGGCTATGAGTCAGCCCCAGCATTTT.

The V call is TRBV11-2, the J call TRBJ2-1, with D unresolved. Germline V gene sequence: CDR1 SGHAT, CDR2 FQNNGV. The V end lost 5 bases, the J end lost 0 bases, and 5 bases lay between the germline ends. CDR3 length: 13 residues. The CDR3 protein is CASSPDSYNEQFF. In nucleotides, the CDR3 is TGTGCCAGCAGCCCGGACTCCTACAATGAGCAGTTCTTC.

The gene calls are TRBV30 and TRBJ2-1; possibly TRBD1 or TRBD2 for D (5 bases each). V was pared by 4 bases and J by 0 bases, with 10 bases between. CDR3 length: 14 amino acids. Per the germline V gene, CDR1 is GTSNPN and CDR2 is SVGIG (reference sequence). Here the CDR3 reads CAWTTGTSYNEQFF. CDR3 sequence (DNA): TGTGCCTGGACAACGGGGACCTCCTACAATGAGCAGTTCTTC.

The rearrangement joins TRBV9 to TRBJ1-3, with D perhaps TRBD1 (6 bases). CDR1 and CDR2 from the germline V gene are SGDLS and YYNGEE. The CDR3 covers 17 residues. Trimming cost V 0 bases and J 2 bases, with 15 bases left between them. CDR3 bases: TGTGCCAGCAGCGTAGCGCCCCAGGGGTGGACTGGAAACACCATATATTTT. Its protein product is CASSVAPQGWTGNTIYF.

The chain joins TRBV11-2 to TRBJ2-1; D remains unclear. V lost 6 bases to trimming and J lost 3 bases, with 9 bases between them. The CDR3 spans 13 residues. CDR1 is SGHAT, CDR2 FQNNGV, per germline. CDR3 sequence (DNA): TGTGCCAGCAGGTCTCTAGACTACAATGAGCAGTTCTTC. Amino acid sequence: CASRSLDYNEQFF.

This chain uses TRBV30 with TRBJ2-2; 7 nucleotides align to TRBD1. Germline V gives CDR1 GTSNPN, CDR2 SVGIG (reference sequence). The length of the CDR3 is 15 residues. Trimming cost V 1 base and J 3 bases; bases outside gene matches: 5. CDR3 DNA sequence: TGTGCCTGGAGTGGTCACAGGGGCTACACCGGGGAGCTGTTTTTT. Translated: CAWSGHRGYTGELFF.

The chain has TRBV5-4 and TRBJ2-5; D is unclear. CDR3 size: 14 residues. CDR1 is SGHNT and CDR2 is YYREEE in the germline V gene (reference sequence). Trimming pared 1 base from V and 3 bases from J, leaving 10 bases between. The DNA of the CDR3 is TGTGCCAGCAGCTTGTATGGTGGTAAAGAGACCCAGTACTTC. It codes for CASSLYGGKETQYF.

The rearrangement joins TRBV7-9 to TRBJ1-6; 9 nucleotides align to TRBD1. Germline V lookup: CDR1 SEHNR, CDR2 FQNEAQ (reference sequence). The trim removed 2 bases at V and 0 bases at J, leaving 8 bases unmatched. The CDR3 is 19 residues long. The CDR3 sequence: CASSLYSGTGSSYNSPLHF. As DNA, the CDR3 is TGTGCCAGCAGCTTATATTCCGGGACAGGGAGCTCCTATAATTCACCCCTCCACTTT.

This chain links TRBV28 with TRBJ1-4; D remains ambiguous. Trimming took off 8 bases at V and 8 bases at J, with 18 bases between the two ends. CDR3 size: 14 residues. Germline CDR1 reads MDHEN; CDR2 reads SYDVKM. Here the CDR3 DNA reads TGTGCCAGCTCCTTGGTCCCGGGCGGGGAAAAACTGTTTTTT. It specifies CASSLVPGGEKLFF.

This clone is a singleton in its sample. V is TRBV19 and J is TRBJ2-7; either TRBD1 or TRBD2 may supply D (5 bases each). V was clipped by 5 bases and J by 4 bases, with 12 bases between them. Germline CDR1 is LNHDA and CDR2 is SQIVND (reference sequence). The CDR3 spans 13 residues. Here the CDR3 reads CASSPGTPYEQYF. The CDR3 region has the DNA TGTGCCAGTAGTCCCGGGACGCCTTACGAGCAGTACTTC.

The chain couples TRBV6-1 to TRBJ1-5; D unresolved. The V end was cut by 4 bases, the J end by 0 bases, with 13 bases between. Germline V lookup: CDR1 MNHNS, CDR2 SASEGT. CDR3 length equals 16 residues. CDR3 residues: CASSARGYNSNQPQHF. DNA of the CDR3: TGTGCCAGCAGTGCTCGAGGCTATAATAGCAATCAGCCCCAGCATTTT.